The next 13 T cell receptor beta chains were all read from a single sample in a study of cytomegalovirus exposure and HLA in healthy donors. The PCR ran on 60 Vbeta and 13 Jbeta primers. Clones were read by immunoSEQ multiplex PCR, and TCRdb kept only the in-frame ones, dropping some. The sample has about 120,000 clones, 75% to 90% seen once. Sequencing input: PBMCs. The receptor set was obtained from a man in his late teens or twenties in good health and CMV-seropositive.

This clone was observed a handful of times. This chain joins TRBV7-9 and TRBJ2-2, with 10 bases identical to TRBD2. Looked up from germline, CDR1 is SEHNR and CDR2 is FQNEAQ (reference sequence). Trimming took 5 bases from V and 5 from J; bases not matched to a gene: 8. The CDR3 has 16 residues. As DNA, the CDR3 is TGTGCCAGCAGCCAGAGCGGGGGGGCCCCGACCGGGGAGCTGTTTTTT. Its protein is CASSQSGGAPTGELFF.

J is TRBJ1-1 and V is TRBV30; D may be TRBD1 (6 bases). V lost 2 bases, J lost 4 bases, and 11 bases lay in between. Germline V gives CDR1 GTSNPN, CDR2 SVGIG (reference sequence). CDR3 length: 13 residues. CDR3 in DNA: TGTGCCTGGAGTCCAGGGGCCCGCACTGAAGCTTTCTTT. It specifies CAWSPGARTEAFF.

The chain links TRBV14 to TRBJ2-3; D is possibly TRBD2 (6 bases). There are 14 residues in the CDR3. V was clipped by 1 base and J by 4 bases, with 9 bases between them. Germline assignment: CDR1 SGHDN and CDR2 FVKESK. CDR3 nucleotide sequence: TGTGCCAGCAGCCAAGGGGGGGTTCCAGATACGCAGTATTTT. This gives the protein CASSQGGVPDTQYF. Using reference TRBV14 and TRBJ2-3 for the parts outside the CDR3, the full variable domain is EAGVTQFPSHSVIEKGQTVTLRCDPISGHDNLYWYRRVMGKEIKFLLHFVKESKQDESGMPNNRFLAERTGGTYSTLKVQPAELEDSGVYFCASSQGGVPDTQYFGPGTRLTVL.

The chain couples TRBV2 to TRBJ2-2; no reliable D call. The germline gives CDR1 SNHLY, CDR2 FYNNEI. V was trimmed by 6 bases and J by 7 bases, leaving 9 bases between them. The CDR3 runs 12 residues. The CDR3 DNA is TGTGCCAGCAGGGTAACTGTCGGGGAGCTGTTTTTT. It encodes CASRVTVGELFF.

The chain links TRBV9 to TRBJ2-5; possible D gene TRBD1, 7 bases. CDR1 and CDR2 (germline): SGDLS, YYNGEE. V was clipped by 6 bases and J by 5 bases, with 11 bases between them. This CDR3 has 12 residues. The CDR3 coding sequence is TGTGCCAGCAACTCAGGGGGGGAGACCCAGTACTTC. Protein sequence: CASNSGGETQYF. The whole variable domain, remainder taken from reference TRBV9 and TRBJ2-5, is DSGVTQTPKHLITATGQRVTLRCSPRSGDLSVYWYQQSLDQGLQFLIQYYNGEERAKGNILERFSAQQFPDLHSELNLSSLELGDSALYFCASNSGGETQYFGPGTRLLVL.

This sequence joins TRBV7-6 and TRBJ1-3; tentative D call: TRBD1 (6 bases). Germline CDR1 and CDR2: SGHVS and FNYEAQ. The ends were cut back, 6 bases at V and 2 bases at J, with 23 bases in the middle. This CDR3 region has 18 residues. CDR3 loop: CASSSQNEGVRPGNTIYF. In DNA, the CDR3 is TGTGCCAGCAGTTCACAAAATGAGGGGGTTAGGCCTGGAAACACCATATATTTT.

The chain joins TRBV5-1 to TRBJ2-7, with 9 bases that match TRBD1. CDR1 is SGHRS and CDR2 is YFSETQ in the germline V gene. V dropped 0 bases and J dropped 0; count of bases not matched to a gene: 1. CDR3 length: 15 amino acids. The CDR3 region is CASSLEGQGSYEQYF. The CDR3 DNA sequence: TGCGCCAGCAGCTTGGAGGGACAGGGCTCCTACGAGCAGTACTTC. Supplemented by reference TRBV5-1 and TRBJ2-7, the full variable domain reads KAGVTQTPRYLIKTRGQQVTLSCSPISGHRSVSWYQQTPGQGLQFLFEYFSETQRNKGNFPGRFSGRQFSNSRSEMNVSTLELGDSALYLCASSLEGQGSYEQYFGPGTRLTVT.

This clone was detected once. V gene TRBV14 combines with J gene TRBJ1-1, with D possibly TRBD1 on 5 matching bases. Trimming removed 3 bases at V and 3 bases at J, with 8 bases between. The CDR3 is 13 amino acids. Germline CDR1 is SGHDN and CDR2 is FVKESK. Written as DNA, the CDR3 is TGTGCCAGCAGCCATAGGGGTGACACTGAAGCTTTCTTT. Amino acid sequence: CASSHRGDTEAFF.

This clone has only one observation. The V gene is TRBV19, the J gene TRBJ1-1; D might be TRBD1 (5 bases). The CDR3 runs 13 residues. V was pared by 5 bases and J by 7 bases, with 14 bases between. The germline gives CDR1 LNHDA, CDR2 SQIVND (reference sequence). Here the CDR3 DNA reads TGTGCCAGTAGTTGGAGGGTAGGGGTTGAAGCTTTCTTT. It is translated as CASSWRVGVEAFF.

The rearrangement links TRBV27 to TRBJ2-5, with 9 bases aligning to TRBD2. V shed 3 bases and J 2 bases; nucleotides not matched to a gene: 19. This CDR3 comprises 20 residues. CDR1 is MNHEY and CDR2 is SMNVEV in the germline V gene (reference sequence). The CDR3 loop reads CASSFFPPRLADHPQETQYF. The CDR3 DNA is TGTGCCAGCAGTTTCTTCCCCCCTCGACTAGCGGATCATCCTCAAGAGACCCAGTACTTC.

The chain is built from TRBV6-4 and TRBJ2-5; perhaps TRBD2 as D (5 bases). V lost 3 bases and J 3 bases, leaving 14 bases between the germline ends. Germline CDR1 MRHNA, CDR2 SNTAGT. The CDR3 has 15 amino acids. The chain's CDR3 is CASSEKGAFEETQYF. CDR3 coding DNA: TGTGCCAGCAGTGAGAAGGGAGCGTTCGAAGAGACCCAGTACTTC.

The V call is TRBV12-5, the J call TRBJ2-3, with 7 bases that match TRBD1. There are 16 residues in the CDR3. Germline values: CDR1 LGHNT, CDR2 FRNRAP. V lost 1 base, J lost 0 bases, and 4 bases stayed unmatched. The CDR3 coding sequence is TGTGCTAGTGGTTTGGCCTCAGGGGGTAGCACAGATACGCAGTATTTT. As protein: CASGLASGGSTDTQYF.

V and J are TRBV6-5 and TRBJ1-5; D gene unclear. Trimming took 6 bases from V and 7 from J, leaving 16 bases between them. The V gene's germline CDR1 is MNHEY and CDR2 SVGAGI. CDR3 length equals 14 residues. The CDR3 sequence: CASSPEGGPQPQHF. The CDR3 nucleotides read TGTGCCAGCAGCCCCGAGGGAGGTCCGCAGCCCCAGCATTTT.